The 24 T cell receptor beta chains below all came from one sample that was sequenced in a study of chemoradiotherapy in HPV16-positive cancers. Generated by immunoSEQ multiplex PCR, the TCRdb table keeps only in-frame clones and is missing some. The sample yields approximately 2,600 clones, 75% to 85% seen once. The sample here was tumor tissue, taken from a patient who underwent chemoradiotherapy. The receptors were gathered from a human donor with HPV-associated anogenital cancer.

This sequence joins TRBV6-1 and TRBJ2-2; TRBD2 matches 7 bases. Unmatched junction bases numbered 3, after V lost 3 bases and J lost 2 bases. Germline values: CDR1 MNHNS, CDR2 SASEGT. CDR3 length equals 15 residues. As DNA, the CDR3 is TGTGCCAGCAGTGAGGCTAGCGGTAACACCGGGGAGCTGTTTTTT. This encodes CASSEASGNTGELFF.

A remark on this clone: This may be a read error, as it is one base from a much larger clone. Other DNA sequences in the same sample also yield this CDR3. V is TRBV7-9 and J is TRBJ1-1; 7 positions match TRBD1. From germline, CDR1 is SEHNR and CDR2 FQNEAQ (reference sequence). This CDR3 is built from 15 residues. The CDR3 DNA is TGCGCCAGCACCACCCCCGGGACAGTCAACACTGAAGCTTTCTTT. It encodes CASTTPGTVNTEAFF. The full variable domain, in which reference TRBV7-9 and TRBJ1-1 provide the parts outside the CDR3, is DTGVSQNPRHKITKRGQNVTFRCDPISEHNRLYWYRQTLGQGPEFLTYFQNEAQLEKSRLLSDRFSAERPKGSFSTLEIQRTEQGDSAMYLCASTTPGTVNTEAFFGQGTRLTVV.

This sequence joins TRBV7-3 and TRBJ2-2; TRBD1 matches at 9 bases. The CDR3 runs 12 residues. V was pared by 4 bases and J by 15 bases, with 6 bases of the junction left unmatched. CDR1 is SGHTA and CDR2 is FQGTGA in the germline V gene. The CDR3 nucleotides are TGTGCCAGCAGCTACGACAGGGGGAAGTTGTTTTTT. Translation: CASSYDRGKLFF.

The V call is TRBV5-1, the J call TRBJ2-3; TRBD2 aligns across 8 bases. The trim removed 2 bases at V and 2 bases at J, leaving 10 bases unmatched. Germline loops: CDR1 SGHRS, CDR2 YFSETQ. This CDR3 comprises 17 residues. CDR3 sequence: CASSLSGLAGPTDTQYF. The CDR3 region has the DNA TGCGCCAGCAGCTTATCCGGACTAGCCGGTCCCACAGATACGCAGTATTTT.

The CDR3 DNA sequence: TGTGCCACACGGAACCGGGACAGACCTAATGAAAAACTGTTTTTT. This sequence encodes CATRNRDRPNEKLFF. The chain has TRBV6-1 and TRBJ1-4, with 7 bases fitting TRBD1. The CDR3 is 15 residues long. Germline loops: CDR1 MNHNS, CDR2 SASEGT. Trimming removed 10 bases from V and 3 bases from J; junction bases left unmatched: 11.

The CDR3 region is CASSEVQYSNQPQHF. Here the CDR3 DNA reads TGTGCCAGCAGTGAAGTTCAGTATAGCAATCAGCCCCAGCATTTT. The chain is built from TRBV2 and TRBJ1-5; no definite D call. CDR1 is SNHLY and CDR2 is FYNNEI in the germline V gene. Trimming took off 1 base at V and 0 bases at J, with 7 bases between the two ends. CDR3 length equals 15 residues.

CDR3 loop: CASSTGTVGDVTQYF. The CDR3 DNA follows: TGCGCCAGCAGCACCGGGACTGTCGGTGACGTGACCCAGTACTTC. This chain connects TRBV5-1 to TRBJ2-5, with TRBD2 as a possible D gene (6 bases). This CDR3 has 15 amino acids. Deletions cut 4 bases from V and 7 bases from J, with 20 bases between. Germline CDR1 and CDR2: SGHRS and YFSETQ.

The rearrangement links TRBV11-3 to TRBJ2-7, with D perhaps TRBD1 (7 bases). Germline V CDR1 and CDR2: SGHNT, YENEEA. Between the trimmed V and J ends, which lost 5 bases and 6 bases, there was a span of 17 bases. This CDR3 region has 14 residues. In DNA, the CDR3 is TGTGCCAGCAGCACGCGGGACAGTTTAAGCGAGCAGTACTTC. Translated, it gives CASSTRDSLSEQYF.

The CDR3 sequence: CASSFQASNQPQHF. CDR3 sequence (DNA): TGTGCCAGCAGCTTCCAGGCTAGCAATCAGCCCCAGCATTTT. The chain recombines TRBV7-8 with TRBJ1-5; D not certain. The CDR3 loop spans 14 amino acids. Trimming took off 3 bases at V and 0 bases at J, with 6 bases between the two ends. Germline V gene sequence: CDR1 SGHVS, CDR2 FQNEAQ.

The chain combines TRBV11-2 with TRBJ1-5; D unresolved. Germline V gene lookup returns CDR1 SGHAT and CDR2 FQNNGV. V shed 5 bases and J shed 4 bases, with 12 bases lying between them. The length of the CDR3 is 14 residues. CDR3 protein: CASSKSDGNQPQHF. CDR3 DNA: TGTGCCAGCAGCAAGAGCGACGGGAATCAGCCCCAGCATTTT.

The chain joins TRBV9 to TRBJ2-2; TRBD2 matches 8 bases. Losses at the gene ends were 1 base for V and 5 bases for J; bases not matched to a gene: 7. This CDR3 comprises 16 residues. CDR1 and CDR2 from the germline V gene are SGDLS and YYNGEE. The DNA of the CDR3 is TGTGCCAGCAGCGTACTTAGCGGGGTGCGGACCGGGGAGCTGTTTTTT. Translating it yields CASSVLSGVRTGELFF.

This chain links TRBV19 with TRBJ2-3, with D perhaps being TRBD1 or TRBD2 (5 bases each). V lost 0 bases to trimming and J lost 0 bases, with 13 bases between them. Per the germline V gene, CDR1 is LNHDA and CDR2 is SQIVND (reference sequence). The CDR3 covers 17 residues. CDR3 coding DNA: TGTGCCAGTAGTATAGACCAGGGACCTCTTAGCACAGATACGCAGTATTTT. This gives the protein CASSIDQGPLSTDTQYF. The full variable domain, with the rest looked up from reference TRBV19 and TRBJ2-3, is DGGITQSPKYLFRKEGQNVTLSCEQNLNHDAMYWYRQDPGQGLRLIYYSQIVNDFQKGDIAEGYSVSREKKESFPLTVTSAQKNPTAFYLCASSIDQGPLSTDTQYFGPGTRLTVL.

This sequence joins TRBV7-3 and TRBJ2-1; no reliable D call. The CDR3 totals 13 residues. In germline, CDR1 is SGHTA, CDR2 FQGTGA. Trimming left V 4 bases short and J 2 bases short, with 6 bases between. CDR3 protein: CASSSGAYNEQFF. CDR3 nucleotide sequence: TGTGCCAGCAGCTCCGGCGCCTACAATGAGCAGTTCTTC. Full variable domain (missing parts from reference TRBV7-3 and TRBJ2-1): GAGVSQTPSNKVTEKGKYVELRCDPISGHTALYWYRQSLGQGPEFLIYFQGTGAADDSGLPNDRFFAVRPEGSVSTLKIQRTERGDSAVYLCASSSGAYNEQFFGPGTRLTVL.

The J gene is TRBJ2-7, the V gene TRBV5-4; TRBD1 matches 9 bases. CDR1 is SGHNT, CDR2 YYREEE, per germline (reference sequence). Germline trimming cut 7 bases from V and 4 bases from J; bases unmatched to any gene: 6. The CDR3 is 13 residues long. This chain's CDR3 is CASCRDRDYEQYF. Here the CDR3 DNA reads TGTGCCAGCTGCCGGGACAGGGATTACGAGCAGTACTTC.

The rearrangement joins TRBV4-1 to TRBJ2-5, with 9 positions matching TRBD2. This CDR3 comprises 17 residues. V lost 0 bases, J lost 5 bases, and 10 bases stayed unmatched. The germline gives CDR1 MGHRA, CDR2 YSYEKL. The chain's CDR3 is CASSQDQSGGIRETQYF. The CDR3 DNA sequence: TGCGCCAGCAGCCAAGATCAGAGCGGGGGGATCAGGGAGACCCAGTACTTC.

This rearrangement joins TRBV19 to TRBJ2-5; 11 positions agree with TRBD2. Germline lookup yields CDR1 LNHDA and CDR2 SQIVND (reference sequence). The CDR3 loop spans 16 amino acids. V trimming: 3 bases; J trimming: 2 bases; junction bases outside the gene matches: 5. The CDR3, as DNA: TGTGCCAGTAGTATGGGACTAGCGGTCTTTCAAGAGACCCAGTACTTC. This gives the protein CASSMGLAVFQETQYF.

The chain joins TRBV5-4 to TRBJ2-7; the D call may be TRBD1 or TRBD2 (5 bases each). Trimming took 0 bases from V and 2 from J, leaving 9 bases between them. From germline, CDR1 is SGHNT and CDR2 YYREEE (reference sequence). The CDR3 has 14 residues. This chain's CDR3 is CASSLDLGPYEQYF. The CDR3 DNA sequence: TGTGCCAGCAGCTTGGATCTGGGACCCTACGAGCAGTACTTC.

This rearrangement joins TRBV4-1 to TRBJ1-1; TRBD1 aligns across 12 bases. V shed 6 bases, J shed 1 base, and the junction held 3 bases outside the gene matches. Germline V gene data show CDR1 as MGHRA and CDR2 as YSYEKL. The CDR3 contains 15 residues. This chain's CDR3 is CASRGQGAQNTEAFF. In DNA form, the CDR3 reads TGCGCCAGCAGGGGACAGGGGGCTCAGAACACTGAAGCTTTCTTT.

This chain joins TRBV6-5 and TRBJ1-1; possibly TRBD1 for D (5 bases). CDR3 length equals 14 residues. V was clipped by 6 bases and J by 5 bases, with 16 bases between them. Germline CDR1 is MNHEY and CDR2 is SVGAGI. In DNA form, the CDR3 reads TGTGCCAGCAGCCGCCTGGGGGGAGGTACTGAAGCTTTCTTT. Residues: CASSRLGGGTEAFF.

The chain joins TRBV6-1 to TRBJ2-7; D tentatively fits TRBD1 or TRBD2 (6 bases each). V was clipped by 4 bases and J by 5 bases, with 18 bases between them. This CDR3 is built from 15 residues. The germline CDR1 and CDR2 sequences are MNHNS and SASEGT. The DNA of the CDR3 is TGTGCCAGCAGTGTAAAAATTAGGGGGGCAGACGAGCAGTACTTC. This gives the protein CASSVKIRGADEQYF.

This rearrangement joins TRBV6-1 to TRBJ2-2; a possible D gene is TRBD1 (5 bases). V shed 7 bases and J shed 3 bases, with 15 bases lying between them. Germline CDR1 MNHNS, CDR2 SASEGT. There are 15 residues in the CDR3. Here the CDR3 reads CASTPWEQDTGELFF. As DNA, the CDR3 is TGTGCCAGCACCCCCTGGGAACAGGACACCGGGGAGCTGTTTTTT.

The CDR3 sequence: CASSPSGGVDEQYF. The CDR3, as DNA: TGTGCCAGCAGCCCGAGTGGGGGTGTCGACGAGCAGTACTTC. V gene TRBV7-2 combines with J gene TRBJ2-7; possibly TRBD1 or TRBD2 for D (5 bases each). The CDR3 totals 14 residues. CDR1 and CDR2 from the germline V gene are SGHTA and FQGNSA. Trimming took 5 bases from V and 5 from J, leaving 16 bases between them. The full variable domain, in which reference TRBV7-2 and TRBJ2-7 provide the parts outside the CDR3, is GAGVSQSPSNKVTEKGKDVELRCDPISGHTALYWYRQSLGQGLEFLIYFQGNSAPDKSGLPSDRFSAERTGGSVSTLTIQRTQQEDSAVYLCASSPSGGVDEQYFGPGTRLTVT.

V is TRBV30 and J is TRBJ1-2; 7 bases line up with TRBD1. With 3 bases clipped from V and 7 bases from J, the junction kept 14 bases outside the gene matches. The CDR3 spans 15 residues. Germline V gene lookup returns CDR1 GTSNPN and CDR2 SVGIG (reference sequence). The CDR3 region is CAWSGPGQKQSGYTF. CDR3 DNA sequence: TGTGCCTGGAGCGGACCGGGACAGAAACAGAGTGGCTACACCTTC.

This clone was detected only a few times. J is TRBJ2-2 and V is TRBV6-1; 7 bases are a match to TRBD1. The CDR3 contains 14 residues. Germline V gives CDR1 MNHNS, CDR2 SASEGT. The V and J ends lost 8 bases and 3 bases, in that order; junction bases with no gene match: 6. CDR3 sequence (DNA): TGTGCCAGCGGAACAGGGGCGGACACCGGGGAGCTGTTTTTT. Protein: CASGTGADTGELFF.